The 15 T cell receptor beta chains listed next were all sequenced from one sample in a study of CD8 T cells in ankylosing spondylitis. Study-level points and caveats: Among TCR beta sequences, a motif of eight highly homologous variants appeared characteristic of ankylosing spondylitis blood.

TCRdb redid the calling of the 5' RACE reads with MiXCR, one entry per CDR3 protein. The sample has around 430,000 distinct CDR3 sequences; roughly 17% are singletons. These receptors have no known antigen. Sequences were obtained from blood, either unsorted or a sorted T cell fraction (not recorded which). All receptors derive from a male donor with ankylosing spondylitis.

This clonotype was observed a few times. The V gene is TRBV20-1, the J gene TRBJ1-5; TRBD1 matches 7 bases. CDR1 DFQATT and CDR2 SNEGSKA come from the germline V gene (reference sequence). The CDR3 runs 13 residues. Trimming removed 6 bases from V and 3 bases from J; junction bases left unmatched: 5. This chain's CDR3 is CSAQGQYNQPQHF. The CDR3 DNA sequence: TGCAGTGCGCAGGGACAGTACAATCAGCCCCAGCATTTT.

This chain joins TRBV7-8 and TRBJ2-2; tentative D call: TRBD2 (5 bases). This CDR3 is 17 amino acids long. V lost 3 bases to trimming and J lost 0 bases, with 14 bases between them. Looked up from germline, CDR1 is SGHVS and CDR2 is FQNEAQ. As DNA, the CDR3 is TGTGCCAGCAGCTTGATGTTGGGGAGTTCGAACACCGGGGAGCTGTTTTTT. Its translation is CASSLMLGSSNTGELFF.

This clonotype was counted only a few times. This rearrangement joins TRBV5-1 to TRBJ1-6, with 10 bases identical to TRBD1. Germline loops: CDR1 SGHRS, CDR2 YFSETQ. V gave up 4 bases and J gave up 4 bases; unmatched junction bases: 5. This CDR3 contains 16 residues. CDR3 nucleotides: TGCGCCAGCAGCGCCCGGGACAGGGGATATAATTCACCCCTCCACTTT. Residues: CASSARDRGYNSPLHF.

V usage is TRBV20-1 and J usage is TRBJ2-3; D is possibly TRBD1 or TRBD2 (7 bases each). The length of the CDR3 is 13 residues. Trimming removed 3 bases from V and 8 bases from J, with 15 bases in between. Germline lookup yields CDR1 DFQATT and CDR2 SNEGSKA (reference sequence). The CDR3 region has the DNA TGCAGTGCTAGGCTTCCAGGGGGGGGTACGCAGTATTTT. It encodes CSARLPGGGTQYF.

CDR3 sequence (DNA): TGCAGTGCTAGTCTGATGGACCAGCGCAGCACAGATACGCAGTATTTT. It yields the protein CSASLMDQRSTDTQYF. The V and J genes are TRBV20-1 and TRBJ2-3; no clear D. CDR1 is DFQATT and CDR2 is SNEGSKA in the germline V gene (reference sequence). The CDR3 is 16 residues long. V gave up 3 bases and J gave up 0 bases, with 16 bases separating them.

This clonotype was found a few times. V usage is TRBV5-1 and J usage is TRBJ2-5, with 8 bases that match TRBD1. J lost 5 bases, V lost 5 bases, and 5 bases had no gene match. Germline V gene sequence: CDR1 SGHRS, CDR2 YFSETQ. The CDR3 totals 13 residues. The CDR3: CASRNDRGETQYF. The CDR3 coding sequence is TGCGCCAGCAGGAACGACAGGGGCGAGACCCAGTACTTC.

This chain uses TRBV12-3 or TRBV12-4 with TRBJ2-2, with 9 bases that match TRBD1. There are 15 residues in the CDR3. With V trimmed by 7 bases and J by 4 bases, 7 bases remained unmatched. The chain's CDR3 is CASIKQGAVTGELFF. In DNA, the CDR3 is TGTGCCAGCATTAAACAGGGGGCGGTCACCGGGGAGCTGTTTTTT.

This clonotype appeared many times. This chain connects TRBV5-1 to TRBJ2-2; TRBD1 aligns across 7 bases. Per the germline V gene, CDR1 is SGHRS and CDR2 is YFSETQ. J was trimmed by 4 bases and V by 3 bases; bases with no gene match: 9. The CDR3 is 16 amino acids. CDR3 protein: CASSSAPGQRTGELFF. DNA of the CDR3: TGCGCCAGCAGCTCTGCCCCGGGACAGCGCACCGGGGAGCTGTTTTTT.

This clonotype has more than one count but fewer than ten. In DNA form, the CDR3 reads TGCGCCAGCAGCTTGGTTGGCAGAGCCAGCTCCTACAATGAGCAGTTCTTC. Translating it yields CASSLVGRASSYNEQFF. This chain uses TRBV5-1 with TRBJ2-1; D is uncertain. Germline CDR1 reads SGHRS; CDR2 reads YFSETQ. V lost 0 bases to trimming and J lost 0 bases, with 13 bases between them. The CDR3 is 17 residues long.

This clonotype was counted ten times or more. J is TRBJ1-3 and V is TRBV6-5; the match to TRBD1 covers 8 bases. V lost 2 bases to trimming and J lost 4 bases; unmatched junction nucleotides: 10. The germline V gene has CDR1 MNHEY and CDR2 SVGAGI. The CDR3 runs 17 residues. This CDR3 reads CASSYGEWDRRGNTIYF. DNA of the CDR3: TGTGCCAGCAGTTACGGGGAATGGGACAGGCGAGGAAACACCATATATTTT.

This clonotype was counted ten times or more. This chain links TRBV4-3 with TRBJ2-1, with D uncertain. Between the trimmed V and J ends, which lost 0 bases and 2 bases, there was a span of 8 bases. The CDR3 has 15 residues. Germline loops: CDR1 LGHNA, CDR2 YSLEER. CDR3 amino acids: CASSQEETPYNEQFF. DNA for the CDR3: TGCGCCAGCAGCCAAGAAGAGACCCCCTACAATGAGCAGTTCTTC.

This chain uses TRBV12-3 or TRBV12-4 with TRBJ1-1; D is uncertain. The V gene lost 6 bases and the J gene lost 1 base, with 12 bases spanning the gap. CDR3 length: 14 amino acids. The CDR3 sequence: CASRARATNTEAFF. For the CDR3, the DNA is TGTGCCAGCAGGGCAAGGGCCACGAACACTGAAGCTTTCTTT.

This clonotype was observed a handful of times. The chain joins TRBV12-3 or TRBV12-4 to TRBJ1-3, with TRBD1 matching 7 bases. The CDR3 is 15 residues long. With V trimmed by 6 bases and J by 1 base, 6 bases remained unmatched. This CDR3 reads CASREGATSGNTIYF. DNA for the CDR3: TGTGCCAGCAGAGAGGGGGCCACTTCTGGAAACACCATATATTTT.

This clonotype has more than one count but fewer than ten. The chain recombines TRBV2 with TRBJ2-3, with 8 bases lining up with TRBD2. The V segment lost 7 bases and the J segment 9 bases; nucleotides outside the gene matches: 12. Germline loops: CDR1 SNHLY, CDR2 FYNNEI. The CDR3 sequence is 14 residues long. In DNA, the CDR3 is TGTGCCAGCACGGGCAGCGGGAGTTGGGGGACGCAGTATTTT. Translation gives CASTGSGSWGTQYF.

The chain employs TRBV6-1 and TRBJ1-1; D is unresolved. Germline V gene lookup returns CDR1 MNHNS and CDR2 SASEGT. This CDR3 comprises 14 residues. Trimming took off 3 bases at V and 4 bases at J, with 12 bases between the two ends. DNA of the CDR3: TGTGCCAGCAGTGAGGCGGGAAAGGGCACTGAAGCTTTCTTT. Amino acid sequence: CASSEAGKGTEAFF.